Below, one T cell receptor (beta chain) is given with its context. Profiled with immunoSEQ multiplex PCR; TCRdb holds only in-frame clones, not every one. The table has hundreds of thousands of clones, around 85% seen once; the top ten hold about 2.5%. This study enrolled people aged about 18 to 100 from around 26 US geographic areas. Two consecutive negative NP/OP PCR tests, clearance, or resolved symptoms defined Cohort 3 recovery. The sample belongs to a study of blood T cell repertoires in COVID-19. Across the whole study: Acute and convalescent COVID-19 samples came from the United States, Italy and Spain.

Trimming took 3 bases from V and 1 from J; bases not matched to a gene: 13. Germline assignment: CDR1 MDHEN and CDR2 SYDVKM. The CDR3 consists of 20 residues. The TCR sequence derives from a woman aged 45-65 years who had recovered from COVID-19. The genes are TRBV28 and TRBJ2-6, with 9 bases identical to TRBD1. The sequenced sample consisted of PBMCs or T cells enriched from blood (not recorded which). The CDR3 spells CASSFTGTGRFLSGANVLTF. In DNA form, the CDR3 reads TGTGCCAGCAGTTTCACCGGGACAGGGAGGTTCTTATCTGGGGCCAACGTCCTGACTTTC.